This T cell receptor (beta chain) came from a study of T cells in Graves' hyperthyroidism and ophthalmopathy. Graves' hyperthyroidism showing no ophthalmopathy progression within 18 months was considered stable. This clonotype was counted between two and nine times. With 3 bases removed from V and 8 bases from J, the gap between germline ends came to 13 bases. This CDR3 has 14 residues. Germline CDR1 SEHNR, CDR2 FQNEAQ (reference sequence). TCR beta CDR3 regions were amplified from RNA transcripts. Using the HTBI primer set, a first-round RT-PCR was run on the TCR CDR3. From the multiplex PCR reads, TCRdb called clonotypes with MiXCR, one entry per CDR3 protein. The profile shows around 420,000 distinct CDR3 sequences, 15% to 18% of them singletons.

This TCR was sampled from a young woman with Graves' hyperthyroidism. The chain carries TRBV7-9 and TRBJ1-4; D is uncertain. The specimen sequenced was blood. CDR3 sequence: CASSFVREREKLFF. CDR3 nucleotide sequence: TGTGCCAGCAGCTTCGTTCGCGAGAGGGAAAAACTGTTTTTT.